The source of this T cell receptor beta chain is a study of Ad26.COV2.S vaccination and SARS-CoV-2 variants. About the research overall: Donor allocation was to the COV1001 Ad26.COV2.S trial arm. Whole-study findings and limits: Reported post-vaccination CD8+ and CD4+ T cell responses to spike showed substantial breadth.

Treatment described: around 19 received Ad26.COV2.S at low or high dose, single or two shots; about 5 received placebo; per-sample allocation not given. Repertoires come from day 63 after the first vaccine or placebo injection. What was given as vaccine was an Ad26 vector encoding Wuhan-strain SARS-CoV-2 spike. Trimming left V 2 bases short and J 5 bases short, with 12 bases between. Looked up from germline, CDR1 is SEHNR and CDR2 is FQNEAQ (reference sequence). The CDR3 runs to 14 residues. TCRdb keeps only in-frame clones here, not all; method: immunoSEQ multiplex PCR. The data show 350,000 to 500,000 clones, with around 90% seen just once and less than 4.5% held by the top ten. Turning to this clone: Its antigen is unknown.

Sequencing used peripheral blood, obtained in a trial of Ad26.COV2.S vaccine versus placebo. The gene calls are TRBV7-9 and TRBJ1-2; weak D call: TRBD1 (6 bases). This TCR derives from a person between 18 and 60 years old who received the Ad26.COV2.S COVID-19 vaccine or a placebo. The CDR3 region is CASSLTGTPYGYTF. CDR3 nucleotides: TGTGCCAGCAGCTTAACCGGGACACCATATGGCTACACCTTC.